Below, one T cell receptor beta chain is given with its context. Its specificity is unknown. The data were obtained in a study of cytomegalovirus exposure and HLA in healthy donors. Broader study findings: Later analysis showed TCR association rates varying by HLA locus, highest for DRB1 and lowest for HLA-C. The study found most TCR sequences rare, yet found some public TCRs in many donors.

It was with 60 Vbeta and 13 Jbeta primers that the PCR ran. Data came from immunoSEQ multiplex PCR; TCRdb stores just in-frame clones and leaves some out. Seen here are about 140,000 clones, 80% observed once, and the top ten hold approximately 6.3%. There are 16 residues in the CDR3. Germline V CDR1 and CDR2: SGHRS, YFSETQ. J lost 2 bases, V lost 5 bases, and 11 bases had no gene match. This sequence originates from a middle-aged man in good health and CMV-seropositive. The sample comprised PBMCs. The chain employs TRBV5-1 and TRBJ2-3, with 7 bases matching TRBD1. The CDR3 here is CASRTLGQRITDTQYF. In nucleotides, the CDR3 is TGCGCCAGCAGAACTCTGGGACAGAGAATCACAGATACGCAGTATTTT.